This TCR beta chain was recovered during a study of blood T cell repertoires in COVID-19. A single count supports this clone. Per the germline V gene, CDR1 is SGHRS and CDR2 is YFSETQ. Trimming cost V 0 bases and J 11 bases; bases outside gene matches: 9. The CDR3 sequence is 14 residues long. Here immunoSEQ multiplex PCR was the method, and the copy in TCRdb shows in-frame clones only, minus some. The sample carries 200,000 to 300,000 clones, about 89% recorded once. The source material was peripheral blood. J is TRBJ2-7 and V is TRBV5-1; 9 bases line up with TRBD1. The sequence was collected from a man aged 40-49 years who had recovered from COVID-19. CDR3 nucleotide sequence: TGCGCCAGCAGCTTGGGGGACAGGGCCAACCGAAAGTACTTC. The encoded protein is CASSLGDRANRKYF.